The 32 T cell receptor beta chains given below trace back to one sample, sequenced in a study of response to subunit inactivated influenza vaccine. TCRdb independently ran MiXCR on the RT-PCR reads; one entry per CDR3 protein. The sample carries 750,000 to 850,000 distinct CDR3 sequences, around 18% recorded once. This specimen consisted of PBMCs from blood, obtained less than 6 days after vaccination. The receptors derive from a man aged 50 to 60 who received an inactivated influenza vaccine.

This rearrangement joins TRBV6-6 to TRBJ1-4; possibly TRBD1 for D (6 bases). Germline loops: CDR1 MNHNY, CDR2 SVGAGI (reference sequence). CDR3 length equals 13 residues. The germline V and J ends were trimmed by 10 bases and 2 bases, with 11 bases remaining between them. The CDR3: CATQDSTNEKLFF. The CDR3 DNA follows: TGTGCCACCCAGGACAGTACTAATGAAAAACTGTTTTTT.

The rearrangement links TRBV28 to TRBJ2-3, with 9 bases fitting TRBD1. The trim removed 6 bases at V and 2 bases at J, leaving 9 bases unmatched. The CDR3 has 16 residues. The germline V gene encodes CDR1 MDHEN and CDR2 SYDVKM. CDR3 amino acids: CASSPPGTGFTDTQYF. The DNA of the CDR3 is TGTGCCAGCAGCCCACCCGGGACAGGGTTCACAGATACGCAGTATTTT.

This chain uses TRBV29-1 with TRBJ2-1; 7 bases are a match to TRBD1. CDR1 is SQVTM and CDR2 is ANQGSEA in the germline V gene. V trimming: 2 bases; J trimming: 4 bases; junction bases outside the gene matches: 5. The CDR3 is 14 amino acids. CDR3 loop: CSVEHRGPYNEQFF. The CDR3 DNA reads TGCAGCGTTGAACATAGGGGGCCGTACAATGAGCAGTTCTTC.

The rearrangement joins TRBV18 to TRBJ1-6; D unresolved. Germline CDR1 reads KGHSH; CDR2 reads LQKENI. V was shortened by 4 bases and J by 0 bases, with 16 bases between the two germline ends. The CDR3 contains 18 residues. The CDR3 DNA reads as TGTGCCAGCTCACAACTGACGGATCAGAGCTCCTATAATTCACCCCTCCACTTT. Amino acid sequence: CASSQLTDQSSYNSPLHF.

The chain uses TRBV12-3 or TRBV12-4 and TRBJ2-5; 9 positions match TRBD2. This CDR3 has 17 amino acids. With V trimmed by 4 bases and J by 4 bases, 13 bases remained unmatched. As DNA, the CDR3 is TGTGCCAGCAGTTCCGGTTTATTTAGCGGGGGAGGAGAGACCCAGTACTTC. Its translation is CASSSGLFSGGGETQYF.

On this clonotype itself: Relative to the germline gene, one junction end is altered; a read error may explain this. The J gene is TRBJ2-3, the V gene TRBV6-4; 7 positions match TRBD1. This CDR3 comprises 15 residues. Germline V gene data show CDR1 as MRHNA and CDR2 as SNTAGT. CDR3: CAGSDQTGFPDTQYF. The DNA of the CDR3 is TGTGCCGGCAGTGACCAGACAGGGTTCCCAGATACGCAGTATTTT.

DNA of the CDR3: TGTGCCAGCAATCCGGGACTGGGTGGAGAGACCCAGTACTTC. It yields the protein CASNPGLGGETQYF. The genes are TRBV12-3 or TRBV12-4 and TRBJ2-5; possible D gene TRBD2, 6 bases. V was shortened by 7 bases and J by 4 bases, with 16 bases between the two germline ends. The CDR3 consists of 14 residues.

This clonotype was detected only a few times. The chain employs TRBV20-1 and TRBJ2-1; perhaps TRBD1 as D (6 bases). Between the trimmed V and J ends, which lost 8 bases and 0 bases, there was a span of 20 bases. The CDR3 covers 16 residues. Germline CDR1 reads DFQATT; CDR2 reads SNEGSKA (reference sequence). CDR3 in DNA: TGCAGTCCACAGTCCCCAGCAGGGGCCTCCTACAATGAGCAGTTCTTC. This translates into CSPQSPAGASYNEQFF.

This clonotype came up many times. The chain links TRBV9 to TRBJ2-7, with D hard to call. V lost 0 bases and J 7 bases, leaving 5 bases between the germline ends. From germline, CDR1 is SGDLS and CDR2 YYNGEE. CDR3 length: 11 residues. DNA for the CDR3: TGTGCCAGCAGCGTAGTAAGGGAGCAGTACTTC. Translating gives CASSVVREQYF.

This clonotype was seen a handful of times. This CDR3 is CASSYRLTIYKGTEAFF. CDR3 coding DNA: TGTGCCAGCAGTTACAGGTTGACTATCTACAAGGGTACTGAAGCTTTCTTT. This chain connects TRBV6-5 to TRBJ1-1; no clear D gene. Germline V gene data show CDR1 as MNHEY and CDR2 as SVGAGI. The CDR3 runs 17 residues. Trimming cost V 2 bases and J 5 bases, with 21 bases left between them.

The genes are TRBV29-1 and TRBJ2-7; 7 positions match TRBD2. The V gene's germline CDR1 is SQVTM and CDR2 ANQGSEA. The CDR3 loop spans 14 amino acids. Here the CDR3 reads CSRTGGGTEYEQYF. CDR3 bases: TGCAGTCGGACTGGGGGGGGTACCGAATACGAGCAGTACTTC.

This chain links TRBV5-6 with TRBJ2-1, with D uncertain. The germline CDR1 and CDR2 sequences are SGHDT and YYEEEE. V was shortened by 1 base and J by 8 bases, with 10 bases between the two germline ends. The CDR3 extends over 13 amino acids. The CDR3 spells CASSLSRLHEQFF. The CDR3 region has the DNA TGTGCCAGCAGCTTGTCTCGTTTGCATGAGCAGTTCTTC. The variable domain in full, completed from reference TRBV5-6 and TRBJ2-1, reads DAGVTQSPTHLIKTRGQQVTLRCSPKSGHDTVSWYQQALGQGPQFIFQYYEEEERQRGNFPDRFSGHQFPNYSSELNVNALLLGDSALYLCASSLSRLHEQFFGPGTRLTVL.

This clonotype was observed a few times. The rearrangement uses TRBV6-2 or TRBV6-3 and TRBJ2-1; D possibly corresponds to TRBD1 (5 bases). V was cut by 4 bases and J by 8 bases, with 12 bases left in between. The CDR3 has 13 amino acids. The germline V gene encodes CDR1 MNHEY and CDR2 SVGEGT. The CDR3 coding sequence is TGTGCCAGCAGTTCCAAGTCCAGGGATGAGCAGTTCTTC. Translating it yields CASSSKSRDEQFF.

CDR3 region: CATSRDVGVSQETQYF. As DNA, the CDR3 is TGTGCCACCAGCAGAGATGTTGGAGTAAGTCAAGAGACCCAGTACTTC. The chain is built from TRBV15 and TRBJ2-5; D is unresolved. The CDR3 loop spans 16 amino acids. Germline assignment: CDR1 LNHNV and CDR2 YYDKDF (reference sequence). Trimming pared 0 bases from V and 2 bases from J, leaving 13 bases between.

This clonotype appeared a few times. The chain uses TRBV6-1 and TRBJ2-7; 14 nucleotides agree with TRBD2. Germline V gives CDR1 MNHNS, CDR2 SASEGT. The CDR3 runs 16 residues. V lost 6 bases, J lost 0 bases, and 4 bases stayed unmatched. The CDR3 nucleotides are TGTGCCAGCAGAGGACTAGCGGGAGGAAGCTCCTACGAGCAGTACTTC. It yields the protein CASRGLAGGSSYEQYF.

There are a few counts of this clonotype. The V gene is TRBV24-1, the J gene TRBJ2-1; TRBD2 matches at 11 bases. Trimming took 3 bases from V and 6 from J; bases not matched to a gene: 3. Germline values: CDR1 KGHDR, CDR2 SFDVKD. The CDR3 loop spans 15 amino acids. CDR3 in amino acids: CATSDRGLAVNEQFF. DNA of the CDR3: TGTGCCACCAGTGATCGGGGACTAGCGGTCAATGAGCAGTTCTTC.

This chain joins TRBV28 and TRBJ2-5; 7 bases align to TRBD2. V trimming: 5 bases; J trimming: 1 base; junction bases outside the gene matches: 7. The CDR3 consists of 15 residues. Germline loops: CDR1 MDHEN, CDR2 SYDVKM. The CDR3 sequence is CASSQRGDPQETQYF. The CDR3 region has the DNA TGTGCCAGCAGTCAGCGGGGCGACCCCCAAGAGACCCAGTACTTC.

This chain connects TRBV6-1 to TRBJ2-5; D might be TRBD1 or TRBD2, each matching 6 bases. This CDR3 is 15 amino acids long. V dropped 11 bases and J dropped 3 bases, with 22 bases sitting between them. Germline CDR1 is MNHNS and CDR2 is SASEGT. The CDR3 spells CACGVRGLEKETQYF. The CDR3 nucleotides read TGTGCCTGCGGGGTCCGGGGGCTGGAGAAAGAGACCCAGTACTTC.

This clonotype was seen a few times. The rearrangement links TRBV29-1 to TRBJ1-2; D gene ambiguous. The germline V and J ends were trimmed by 1 base and 7 bases, with 10 bases remaining between them. The CDR3 is 12 amino acids. Looked up from germline, CDR1 is SQVTM and CDR2 is ANQGSEA. The CDR3 protein is CSVEVGSGGYTF. CDR3 coding DNA: TGCAGCGTTGAAGTAGGGTCTGGTGGCTACACCTTC. Complete variable domain (other parts from reference TRBV29-1 and TRBJ1-2): SAVISQKPSRDICQRGTSLTIQCQVDSQVTMMFWYRQQPGQSLTLIATANQGSEATYESGFVIDKFPISRPNLTFSTLTVSNMSPEDSSIYLCSVEVGSGGYTFGSGTRLTVV.

In this sample, this clonotype turned up a few times. The chain joins TRBV7-6 to TRBJ1-3; no definite D call. Germline CDR1 SGHVS, CDR2 FNYEAQ. CDR3 length equals 14 residues. V lost 1 base, J lost 2 bases, and 6 bases lay in between. The DNA for the CDR3 is TGTGCCAGCAGCTTAGGGATCACTGGAAACACCATATATTTT. The encoded protein is CASSLGITGNTIYF.

This clonotype was recorded a few times. The rearrangement joins TRBV12-3 or TRBV12-4 to TRBJ2-7; D is possibly TRBD1 (5 bases). There are 15 residues in the CDR3. The V gene lost 3 bases and the J gene lost 3 bases, with 15 bases spanning the gap. The CDR3 reads CASSFAGKTIYEQYF. CDR3 nucleotides: TGTGCCAGCAGTTTTGCAGGGAAGACGATCTACGAGCAGTACTTC.

Notes on this clonotype: A junction boundary mismatches the germline segment, possibly from a read error. The chain combines TRBV20-1 with TRBJ1-2; weak D call: TRBD1 (6 bases). The V gene's germline CDR1 is DFQATT and CDR2 SNEGSKA (reference sequence). CDR3 length: 12 amino acids. The CDR3, as DNA: TGCAGTGTCAGCAGCGGGACATGGTCTCTCCCCTTC. Residues: CSVSSGTWSLPF.

The CDR3 sequence is CASSPLLAGSETQYF. The DNA for the CDR3 is TGTGCCAGCTCACCCCTACTGGCAGGGTCAGAGACCCAGTACTTC. V gene TRBV18 combines with J gene TRBJ2-5, with D perhaps matching TRBD1 (5 bases). The CDR3 has 15 amino acids. Germline V CDR1 and CDR2: KGHSH, LQKENI. V lost 3 bases and J 4 bases, leaving 15 bases between the germline ends.

This clonotype showed up just a few times. The chain has TRBV20-1 and TRBJ2-7; D is unclear. With 3 bases removed from V and 2 bases from J, the gap between germline ends came to 14 bases. Germline CDR1 reads DFQATT; CDR2 reads SNEGSKA (reference sequence). The CDR3 is 14 residues long. CDR3 sequence (DNA): TGCAGTGCTAGTTCCGGCGTAGCAGCCTACGAGCAGTACTTC. Translation: CSASSGVAAYEQYF.

The V gene is TRBV7-9, the J gene TRBJ1-4; D uncertain. Germline CDR1 SEHNR, CDR2 FQNEAQ (reference sequence). V dropped 2 bases and J dropped 6 bases, with 13 bases sitting between them. The CDR3 has 15 amino acids. CDR3 DNA sequence: TGTGCCAGCAGCTTAAGGGCATCGCGTGATGAAAAACTGTTTTTT. This codes for CASSLRASRDEKLFF. Using reference TRBV7-9 and TRBJ1-4 for the parts outside the CDR3, the full variable domain is DTGVSQNPRHKITKRGQNVTFRCDPISEHNRLYWYRQTLGQGPEFLTYFQNEAQLEKSRLLSDRFSAERPKGSFSTLEIQRTEQGDSAMYLCASSLRASRDEKLFFGSGTQLSVL.

This clonotype was seen only once. This rearrangement joins TRBV5-5 to TRBJ2-7, with 7 bases identical to TRBD2. This CDR3 has 15 residues. V lost 0 bases to trimming and J lost 4 bases; unmatched junction nucleotides: 7. Germline V gene data show CDR1 as SGHKS and CDR2 as YYEKEE (reference sequence). In nucleotides, the CDR3 is TGTGCCAGCAGCTTGGAAGCGGGGCAGCTTTACGAGCAGTACTTC. As protein: CASSLEAGQLYEQYF.

This clonotype has just a few counts. V gene TRBV20-1 combines with J gene TRBJ1-5; tentatively, D is TRBD1 (6 bases). Trimming shortened V by 4 bases and J by 0 bases, and 13 bases separated the two germline ends. Germline CDR1 is DFQATT and CDR2 is SNEGSKA (reference sequence). The CDR3 contains 15 residues. The CDR3 loop is CSAKNTGLSNQPQHF. In DNA form, the CDR3 reads TGCAGTGCTAAAAATACAGGGCTTAGCAATCAGCCCCAGCATTTT.

This chain connects TRBV11-2 to TRBJ2-5, with D possibly being TRBD2 (5 bases). The CDR3 sequence is 17 residues long. Germline V gene lookup returns CDR1 SGHAT and CDR2 FQNNGV. Trimming removed 5 bases at V and 1 base at J, with 20 bases between. The CDR3 DNA reads as TGTGCCAGCAGCCCCCTCGGGGAGCGGACTTTCCAAGAGACCCAGTACTTC. The encoded protein is CASSPLGERTFQETQYF. Variable domain in full (rest from reference TRBV11-2 and TRBJ2-5): EAGVAQSPRYKIIEKRQSVAFWCNPISGHATLYWYQQILGQGPKLLIQFQNNGVVDDSQLPKDRFSAERLKGVDSTLKIQPAKLEDSAVYLCASSPLGERTFQETQYFGPGTRLLVL.

The J gene is TRBJ2-1, the V gene TRBV7-8, with TRBD2 matching 7 bases. Germline CDR1 is SGHVS and CDR2 is FQNEAQ. Germline trimming cut 3 bases from V and 3 bases from J; bases unmatched to any gene: 8. CDR3 length equals 16 residues. CDR3 coding DNA: TGTGCCAGCAGCTTTCTCCGTGGACTAGACTACAATGAGCAGTTCTTC. This encodes CASSFLRGLDYNEQFF.

This chain links TRBV20-1 with TRBJ2-7; D remains ambiguous. Germline V gene lookup returns CDR1 DFQATT and CDR2 SNEGSKA (reference sequence). V shed 0 bases and J shed 6 bases, with 9 bases lying between them. The CDR3 covers 12 residues. CDR3 DNA: TGCAGTGCTAGAGATAGTGTGCGCGAGCAGTACTTC. Amino acids: CSARDSVREQYF.

This chain uses TRBV6-1 with TRBJ2-3, with D maybe TRBD1 (6 bases). V lost 7 bases and J lost 1, with 12 bases in between. Germline loops: CDR1 MNHNS, CDR2 SASEGT. The CDR3 runs 14 residues. The CDR3 reads CASKPAGGTDTQYF. The CDR3 DNA reads TGTGCCAGCAAACCGGCAGGGGGCACAGATACGCAGTATTTT.

CDR3 residues: CASMRPRGTEAFF. The DNA of the CDR3 is TGTGCCAGCATGAGACCAAGGGGGACTGAAGCTTTCTTT. The chain employs TRBV28 and TRBJ1-1; tentatively, D is TRBD1 (6 bases). V was pared by 7 bases and J by 5 bases, with 14 bases between. Germline CDR1 and CDR2: MDHEN and SYDVKM. This CDR3 spans 13 amino acids.